What follows are 24 T cell receptor beta chains derived from one specimen sequenced in a study of cytomegalovirus exposure and HLA in healthy donors. Assay: immunoSEQ multiplex PCR; the TCRdb copy retains only in-frame clones and omits some. The table lists about 160,000 clones, approximately 89% of them singletons. Sequencing was done on a sample of PBMCs. These receptors originate from a young woman in good health and CMV-seropositive.

The chain is built from TRBV6-6 and TRBJ2-1; D unclear. Deletions cut 0 bases from V and 8 bases from J, with 5 bases between. The germline V gene has CDR1 MNHNY and CDR2 SVGAGI (reference sequence). The length of the CDR3 is 12 residues. The CDR3: CASSYSSDEQFF. The CDR3 DNA sequence: TGTGCCAGCAGTTACTCGTCGGATGAGCAGTTCTTC.

The V and J genes are TRBV30 and TRBJ2-7; perhaps TRBD2 as D (6 bases). V was trimmed by 4 bases and J by 2 bases, leaving 15 bases between them. Germline V gene sequence: CDR1 GTSNPN, CDR2 SVGIG (reference sequence). The CDR3 totals 14 residues. Here the CDR3 reads CAWTPGTHPYEQYF. DNA for the CDR3: TGTGCCTGGACCCCCGGGACTCACCCCTACGAGCAGTACTTC.

The V call is TRBV5-4, the J call TRBJ1-4, with 7 nucleotides matching TRBD1. This CDR3 spans 15 amino acids. The germline gives CDR1 SGHNT, CDR2 YYREEE (reference sequence). The V segment lost 4 bases and the J segment 8 bases; nucleotides outside the gene matches: 11. CDR3 loop: CASSPKTGPKEKLFF. The CDR3 bases are TGTGCCAGCAGCCCGAAGACAGGGCCGAAGGAAAAACTGTTTTTT. Full variable domain (outside the CDR3, taken from reference TRBV5-4 and TRBJ1-4): ETGVTQSPTHLIKTRGQQVTLRCSSQSGHNTVSWYQQALGQGPQFIFQYYREEENGRGNFPPRFSGLQFPNYSSELNVNALELDDSALYLCASSPKTGPKEKLFFGSGTQLSVL.

The V gene is TRBV30, the J gene TRBJ2-2; D call uncertain. Per the germline V gene, CDR1 is GTSNPN and CDR2 is SVGIG (reference sequence). The CDR3 consists of 12 residues. Trimming pared 5 bases from V and 6 bases from J, leaving 10 bases between. The CDR3 loop reads CAWGPRSGELFF. CDR3 nucleotides: TGTGCCTGGGGCCCCAGATCCGGGGAGCTGTTTTTT.

This chain uses TRBV7-9 with TRBJ2-3, with 11 positions matching TRBD1. In germline, CDR1 is SEHNR, CDR2 FQNEAQ (reference sequence). Trimming cost V 4 bases and J 3 bases; bases outside gene matches: 9. This CDR3 comprises 17 residues. The CDR3: CASSWDPGQGGTDTQYF. The CDR3 region has the DNA TGTGCCAGCAGCTGGGATCCGGGACAGGGGGGAACAGATACGCAGTATTTT.

This clone appeared once. CDR3 nucleotide sequence: TGCAGCGGCGGACAGGGGGCTCTAACAACCGGGGAGCTGTTTTTT. Its translation is CSGGQGALTTGELFF. The chain joins TRBV29-1 to TRBJ2-2; 11 bases are a match to TRBD1. This CDR3 has 15 residues. Looked up from germline, CDR1 is SQVTM and CDR2 is ANQGSEA. J lost 5 bases, V lost 7 bases, and 9 bases had no gene match.

In nucleotides, the CDR3 is TGTGCCATCGACGGGGGGTATGGCTACACCTTC. Translating gives CAIDGGYGYTF. The chain joins TRBV10-3 to TRBJ1-2; tentative D call: TRBD1 (5 bases). This CDR3 is 11 amino acids long. Trimming stripped 8 bases from V and 5 bases from J, with 9 bases between. The V gene's germline CDR1 is ENHRY and CDR2 SYGVKD.

V gene TRBV7-3 combines with J gene TRBJ1-5; the D is unclear. CDR1 SGHTA and CDR2 FQGTGA come from the germline V gene. Trimming took off 1 base at V and 2 bases at J, with 15 bases between the two ends. The CDR3 is 17 residues long. CDR3 bases: TGTGCCAGCAGCTTAATGTCCCACGGCGGAGGCAATCAGCCCCAGCATTTT. Residues: CASSLMSHGGGNQPQHF.

The chain recombines TRBV5-6 with TRBJ2-7; tentatively, D is TRBD1 (7 bases). V was cut by 2 bases and J by 5 bases, with 20 bases left in between. CDR3 length equals 16 residues. Germline V lookup: CDR1 SGHDT, CDR2 YYEEEE. For the CDR3, the DNA is TGTGCCAGCAGCTTAGTATTGAGACAGGGACTCAACGAGCAGTACTTC. Residues: CASSLVLRQGLNEQYF.

CDR3 nucleotide sequence: TGTGCCAGCAGTTATGCAGGGGTCCGCTCCTACGAGCAGTACTTC. Translating it yields CASSYAGVRSYEQYF. This sequence joins TRBV28 and TRBJ2-7, with D perhaps matching TRBD1 (6 bases). Trimming took off 4 bases at V and 0 bases at J, with 13 bases between the two ends. The length of the CDR3 is 15 residues. Germline V gene data show CDR1 as MDHEN and CDR2 as SYDVKM.

The chain has TRBV28 and TRBJ2-7, with TRBD2 matching over 10 bases. The germline gives CDR1 MDHEN, CDR2 SYDVKM. V lost 4 bases, J lost 2 bases, and 11 bases stayed unmatched. The CDR3 runs to 17 residues. As DNA, the CDR3 is TGTGCCAGCAGTTCGTGGTTAACTAGCGGGGTAACCTACGAGCAGTACTTC. Its protein is CASSSWLTSGVTYEQYF. Variable domain in full (rest from reference TRBV28 and TRBJ2-7): DVKVTQSSRYLVKRTGEKVFLECVQDMDHENMFWYRQDPGLGLRLIYFSYDVKMKEKGDIPEGYSVSREKKERFSLILESASTNQTSMYLCASSSWLTSGVTYEQYFGPGTRLTVT.

The chain links TRBV4-2 to TRBJ1-4, with D perhaps matching TRBD1 (5 bases). This CDR3 has 14 residues. Germline V lookup: CDR1 LGHNA, CDR2 YNFKEQ. V shed 1 base and J shed 8 bases, with 11 bases lying between them. CDR3 coding DNA: TGTGCCAGCAGCCAAGGGGGACTACGAGAAAAACTGTTTTTT. This translates into CASSQGGLREKLFF.

The J gene is TRBJ2-5, the V gene TRBV15, with a tentative D call TRBD1 (8 bases). V was shortened by 3 bases and J by 4 bases, with 15 bases between the two germline ends. The CDR3 contains 15 residues. Germline-derived CDR1 and CDR2 are LNHNV and YYDKDF (reference sequence). The chain's CDR3 is CATSSSGGGGETQYF. CDR3 DNA: TGTGCCACCAGCAGTTCAGGGGGCGGGGGAGAGACCCAGTACTTC.

The chain uses TRBV5-1 and TRBJ2-3; tentatively, D is TRBD1 (5 bases). Germline V CDR1 and CDR2: SGHRS, YFSETQ. The CDR3 totals 15 residues. Trimming took 1 base from V and 4 from J, leaving 13 bases between them. CDR3 sequence: CASSLSGIYPDTQYF. The CDR3 DNA sequence: TGCGCCAGCAGCTTGTCAGGGATCTACCCAGATACGCAGTATTTT.

The CDR3 DNA is TGCGCCAGCAGCTACCGGGAGATGGTCCACGAGCAGTACTTC. As protein: CASSYREMVHEQYF. V and J are TRBV5-1 and TRBJ2-7, with D maybe TRBD2 (6 bases). From germline, CDR1 is SGHRS and CDR2 YFSETQ. There are 14 residues in the CDR3. V lost 3 bases and J lost 5, with 15 bases in between.

V usage is TRBV11-2 and J usage is TRBJ2-1, with D possibly being TRBD2 (5 bases). Between the trimmed V and J ends, which lost 2 bases and 10 bases, there was a span of 30 bases. The V gene's germline CDR1 is SGHAT and CDR2 FQNNGV. CDR3 length: 19 residues. This CDR3 reads CASSLYGPFRWERESEQFF. Written as DNA, the CDR3 is TGTGCCAGCAGCTTATATGGCCCTTTTCGATGGGAAAGGGAGAGCGAGCAGTTCTTC.

The rearrangement links TRBV5-4 to TRBJ1-4; the match to TRBD1 covers 8 bases. The CDR3 is made up of 15 amino acids. Germline V gene data show CDR1 as SGHNT and CDR2 as YYREEE (reference sequence). J lost 8 bases, V lost 0 bases, and 6 bases had no gene match. The CDR3 DNA reads as TGTGCCAGCAGCTTGGCGGGACAGGTCGGCGAAAAACTGTTTTTT. It encodes CASSLAGQVGEKLFF.

The CDR3 sequence is CASKELLSSGANVLTF. In nucleotides, the CDR3 is TGTGCCAGTAAGGAACTATTAAGCTCTGGGGCCAACGTCCTGACTTTC. V and J are TRBV19 and TRBJ2-6; D gene uncertain. CDR3 length: 16 amino acids. The V gene's germline CDR1 is LNHDA and CDR2 SQIVND (reference sequence). Trimming stripped 7 bases from V and 0 bases from J, with 13 bases between.

This clone was counted a few times. CDR3 DNA: TGTGCCAGCAGCTTGGCCTCTGGCAACGAGCAGTACTTC. Encoded protein: CASSLASGNEQYF. This chain connects TRBV5-6 to TRBJ2-7; D not certain. V lost 0 bases, J lost 5 bases, and 9 bases lay in between. The germline CDR1 and CDR2 sequences are SGHDT and YYEEEE. The CDR3 is 13 residues long.

Regarding this clone: In the same sample, other DNA sequences code for this CDR3. V usage is TRBV7-2 and J usage is TRBJ2-7; D might be TRBD2 (6 bases). V was pared by 5 bases and J by 2 bases, with 10 bases between. The germline gives CDR1 SGHTA, CDR2 FQGNSA. The CDR3 contains 13 residues. The CDR3 sequence: CASSPRLAYEQYF. The CDR3 coding sequence is TGTGCCAGCAGCCCCCGACTAGCCTACGAGCAGTACTTC.

This clone was found once. The chain joins TRBV27 to TRBJ2-1; TRBD2 might be the D (5 bases). The CDR3 totals 13 residues. V was shortened by 5 bases and J by 10 bases, with 15 bases between the two germline ends. Germline V CDR1 and CDR2: MNHEY, SMNVEV (reference sequence). CDR3 sequence: CASSRRTSWEQFF. As DNA, the CDR3 is TGTGCCAGCAGTCGACGGACTTCGTGGGAGCAGTTCTTC.

The DNA for the CDR3 is TGTGCCAGCAGCGCCCAGACAGGGTACGGGGACTATGGCTACACCTTC. Protein sequence: CASSAQTGYGDYGYTF. The gene calls are TRBV9 and TRBJ1-2; 7 nucleotides match TRBD1. The CDR3 has 16 amino acids. Unmatched junction bases numbered 11, after V lost 3 bases and J lost 3 bases. The germline V gene encodes CDR1 SGDLS and CDR2 YYNGEE.

The chain combines TRBV30 with TRBJ2-3; D not certain. With 3 bases removed from V and 6 bases from J, the gap between germline ends came to 13 bases. There are 13 residues in the CDR3. Germline V lookup: CDR1 GTSNPN, CDR2 SVGIG (reference sequence). The CDR3 nucleotides are TGTGCCTGGAGAGAGAGGAGCCAGGATACGCAGTATTTT. Amino acid sequence: CAWRERSQDTQYF.

The rearrangement joins TRBV7-2 to TRBJ2-7; D is unresolved. Germline lookup yields CDR1 SGHTA and CDR2 FQGNSA. The CDR3 runs 13 residues. The germline V and J ends were trimmed by 3 bases and 2 bases, with 8 bases remaining between them. The CDR3 DNA reads as TGTGCCAGCAGCTTCCCCCCTCCCTACGAGCAGTACTTC. It codes for CASSFPPPYEQYF.